These T cell receptor beta chains were read from a single sample in a study of blood T cell repertoires in COVID-19. The method was immunoSEQ multiplex PCR; TCRdb's version includes in-frame clones alone and lacks a portion of them. The sample shows 150,000 or so clones, roughly 80% of them seen only once. The sample consisted of peripheral blood. The receptors originated from a woman in her 70s with COVID-19, enrolled during active disease. The CDR3 runs from the conserved cysteine through the conserved F or W. Each record gives: V gene, clone size, J gene, CDR3 protein. Size values are once, few and many counts, or a class for expanded clones, and some rows have none.

v_gene: TRBV7-8
abundance: -
j_gene: TRBJ1-3
CDR3aa: CASSLNQGASISGNTIYF

v_gene: TRBV7-8
abundance: -
j_gene: TRBJ1-2
CDR3aa: CASSPGQGVGGGNYGYTF

v_gene: TRBV3-1/TRBV3-2
abundance: few
j_gene: TRBJ1-1
CDR3aa: CASSQYMSEAFF

v_gene: TRBV6-2/TRBV6-3
abundance: -
j_gene: TRBJ1-5
CDR3aa: CASSYMGPGVSNQPQHF

v_gene: TRBV19
abundance: -
j_gene: TRBJ2-2
CDR3aa: CASSQSDRNTGELFF

v_gene: TRBV4-2
abundance: once
j_gene: TRBJ2-2
CDR3aa: CASSQVPTSAGELFF

v_gene: TRBV6-1
abundance: -
j_gene: TRBJ1-1
CDR3aa: CASSEEGRPNTEAFF

v_gene: TRBV6-5
abundance: -
j_gene: TRBJ1-1
CDR3aa: CASSYAAGRLNTEAFF

v_gene: TRBV6-6
abundance: once
j_gene: TRBJ2-3
CDR3aa: CASTPRGDTQYF

v_gene: TRBV3-1/TRBV3-2
abundance: -
j_gene: TRBJ2-2
CDR3aa: CASSGGTNTGELFF

v_gene: TRBV2
abundance: few
j_gene: TRBJ2-7
CDR3aa: CASSRDRNSYEQYF

v_gene: TRBV20-1
abundance: -
j_gene: TRBJ2-4
CDR3aa: CSAPGVSIQYF

v_gene: TRBV19
abundance: -
j_gene: TRBJ1-5
CDR3aa: CASNPGTGSLSNQPQHF

v_gene: TRBV5-4
abundance: -
j_gene: TRBJ1-1
CDR3aa: CASTFLDRNTEAFF

v_gene: TRBV3-1/TRBV3-2
abundance: -
j_gene: TRBJ2-5
CDR3aa: CASSNRLAGTRETQYF

v_gene: TRBV19
abundance: few
j_gene: TRBJ1-1
CDR3aa: CASRNRWNTEAFF

v_gene: TRBV27
abundance: -
j_gene: TRBJ2-3
CDR3aa: CASSSGGAGGTDTQYF

v_gene: TRBV11-1
abundance: -
j_gene: TRBJ1-2
CDR3aa: CASSLVPDRGGTF

v_gene: TRBV5-5
abundance: -
j_gene: TRBJ1-5
CDR3aa: CASSLLGGPNQPQHF

v_gene: TRBV6-5
abundance: -
j_gene: TRBJ1-2
CDR3aa: CASRKTGPTGYTF

v_gene: TRBV7-2
abundance: once
j_gene: TRBJ1-5
CDR3aa: CASSYSNQPQHF

v_gene: TRBV28
abundance: -
j_gene: TRBJ1-5
CDR3aa: CASSLAQGHQPQHF

v_gene: TRBV30
abundance: -
j_gene: TRBJ1-5
CDR3aa: CAWSVAGGNQPQHF

v_gene: TRBV7-2
abundance: few
j_gene: TRBJ1-5
CDR3aa: CASSSRADGQGQPQHF

v_gene: TRBV5-1
abundance: -
j_gene: TRBJ1-1
CDR3aa: CASSLEQVNTEAFF

v_gene: TRBV5-8
abundance: -
j_gene: TRBJ1-4
CDR3aa: CASATRRAKGKLFF

v_gene: TRBV5-1
abundance: -
j_gene: TRBJ2-3
CDR3aa: CASSLDFTSGGLPRTDTQYF

v_gene: TRBV30
abundance: -
j_gene: TRBJ1-6
CDR3aa: CAWSVSGTNNSPLHF

v_gene: TRBV5-6
abundance: -
j_gene: TRBJ1-6
CDR3aa: CASSLARGSSPLHF

v_gene: TRBV2
abundance: few
j_gene: TRBJ2-7
CDR3aa: CASSLQGAGEQYF

v_gene: TRBV5-1
abundance: -
j_gene: TRBJ1-1
CDR3aa: CASSNWGEMNTEAFF

v_gene: TRBV18
abundance: -
j_gene: TRBJ2-2
CDR3aa: CASSPPGTGGAHTGELFF

v_gene: TRBV20-1
abundance: few
j_gene: TRBJ2-1
CDR3aa: CSASWALRGDNEQFF

v_gene: TRBV2
abundance: few
j_gene: TRBJ2-2
CDR3aa: CASLRGVAGELFF

v_gene: TRBV4-3
abundance: -
j_gene: TRBJ1-3
CDR3aa: CASSQDMEAEDTIYF

v_gene: TRBV7-2
abundance: -
j_gene: TRBJ2-7
CDR3aa: CASSTRTVSQGPLDF

v_gene: TRBV7-9
abundance: -
j_gene: TRBJ2-1
CDR3aa: CASSLARVRPFF

v_gene: TRBV11-2
abundance: -
j_gene: TRBJ2-6
CDR3aa: CASSLVRDRGPRGANVLTF

v_gene: TRBV9
abundance: few
j_gene: TRBJ1-1
CDR3aa: CASSRRQGVGTEAFF

v_gene: TRBV29-1
abundance: -
j_gene: TRBJ2-7
CDR3aa: CSALEYSGGDYEQYF

v_gene: TRBV15
abundance: -
j_gene: TRBJ2-1
CDR3aa: CATSRDKSIYNHNEQFF

v_gene: TRBV19
abundance: -
j_gene: TRBJ1-2
CDR3aa: CASSKSGGSNYGYTF

v_gene: TRBV3-1/TRBV3-2
abundance: -
j_gene: TRBJ2-7
CDR3aa: CASSQARDRDRQYF

v_gene: TRBV11-1
abundance: few
j_gene: TRBJ2-5
CDR3aa: CASSSPTGSIETQYF

v_gene: TRBV7-3
abundance: -
j_gene: TRBJ1-6
CDR3aa: CASSLGTFDSPLHF

v_gene: TRBV25-1
abundance: -
j_gene: TRBJ1-4
CDR3aa: CASSDSGPLSGKLFF

v_gene: TRBV6-5
abundance: once
j_gene: TRBJ1-5
CDR3aa: CASSYSWPPDQPQHF

v_gene: TRBV7-2
abundance: -
j_gene: TRBJ2-7
CDR3aa: CASRGGSSYEQYF

v_gene: TRBV7-9
abundance: -
j_gene: TRBJ2-5
CDR3aa: CASSLGAGGSETQYF

v_gene: TRBV5-1
abundance: -
j_gene: TRBJ1-1
CDR3aa: CASSPQGGGRSRNTEAFF

v_gene: TRBV2
abundance: -
j_gene: TRBJ1-2
CDR3aa: CASSADRIHGYTF

v_gene: TRBV6-2/TRBV6-3
abundance: -
j_gene: TRBJ1-1
CDR3aa: CASSLYNTEAFF

v_gene: TRBV30
abundance: -
j_gene: TRBJ1-4
CDR3aa: CAWSTPQGLNEKLFF

v_gene: TRBV6-4
abundance: -
j_gene: TRBJ2-3
CDR3aa: CASSDSGGGGTDTQYF

v_gene: TRBV6-5
abundance: -
j_gene: TRBJ2-5
CDR3aa: CASSPGAGETQYF

v_gene: TRBV7-3
abundance: -
j_gene: TRBJ2-3
CDR3aa: CASSTSGSTDTQYF